This T cell receptor (beta chain) was profiled in a study of sequential checkpoint blockade in melanoma (dated by TCRdb to about 2019). Turning to the overall study: In a 1:1 randomization, patients received either first-line nivolumab then ipilimumab (arm A) or ipilimumab then nivolumab (arm B). Maintenance nivolumab came after both trial sequences. The investigation overall reported the following: Larger, independent patient cohorts are needed to validate the response-prediction model that combines TCR metrics and mutation burden.

TCRbeta CDR3 regions were immunosequenced from genomic DNA with the immunoSEQ Assay. Before high-throughput sequencing, genomic DNA was amplified using bias-controlled multiplex PCR. In the source study's methods: To quantify the absolute abundance of each unique TCRbeta CDR3 region, the sequences were collapsed and filtered. Clonality, defined as 1 minus Pielou's evenness, was calculated using productive rearrangements only. A previously published method was used to identify clones whose frequencies were significantly greater in on-treatment samples than in baseline samples. TCRdb stores this immuneACCESS table with in-frame sequences only. Part of the clones is absent; in the studies checked, under half of the shortfall reflects unresolved V genes, and no reason is known for the rest. That table supplies the V and J calls and clone size; D and trimming were determined from the DNA. The sample records some 12,000 clones, 82% of which are singletons. The top ten clonotypes cover 7.5% of the sample.

To note about this clone: This clone's antigen is unknown. One base away there is no much larger clone; base qualities are not given.

Reading the germline V gene (reference sequence) gives CDR1 MNHEY and CDR2 SMNVEV. The CDR3 goes from the cysteine to the phenylalanine over 14 residues. Here the CDR3 DNA is all that survives: 42 bases in frame from base 1. Cut back by 4 bases and 4 bases, the V and J ends lie 14 bases apart. Interpreted using the paper, the treatment or condition label stands for: randomized to nivolumab then ipilimumab (arm A) or the reverse (arm B). None of the patients in the trial had previously been given DNA-damaging chemotherapy. On a FACS Aria II flow cytometer, live CD3+CD8+ cells that were negative for CD19 and CD56 were sorted from thawed PBMCs. CheckMate 064, a randomized, open-label phase II trial of sequential checkpoint blockade, was the source of the samples, all of which came from patients with melanoma. Peripheral blood mononuclear cells were obtained through leukapheresis, purified using Ficoll-Paque, and frozen in human serum containing around 9.6% DMSO. Purity of sorted blood CD3+CD8+ cells was verified at >98% immediately after sorting, followed by DNA extraction.

This sequence uses TRBV27 and TRBJ2-7; the D gene cannot be named for sure. The sequence came from a human donor with melanoma. The sequencing here drew on CD8+ T cells sorted from blood (inferred from file names), taken from a patient given nivolumab and ipilimumab in sequence. The CDR3 protein: CASSSEPTGYEQYF. The DNA is as follows: TGTGCCAGCAGTTCTGAACCAACGGGTTACGAGCAGTACTTC.